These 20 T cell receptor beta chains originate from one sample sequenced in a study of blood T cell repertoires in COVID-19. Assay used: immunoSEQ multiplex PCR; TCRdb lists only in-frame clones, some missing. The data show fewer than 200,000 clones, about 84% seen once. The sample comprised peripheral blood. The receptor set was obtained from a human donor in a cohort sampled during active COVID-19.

The chain's CDR3 is CASSLASGTGLMNTEAFF. The CDR3 DNA reads as TGTGCCAGCAGCTTGGCCTCCGGGACAGGACTCATGAACACTGAAGCTTTCTTT. The chain links TRBV5-6 to TRBJ1-1; 8 bases line up with TRBD1. Trimming at V came to 0 bases and at J to 0 bases, leaving 10 bases not matched to a gene. Per germline, CDR1 SGHDT and CDR2 YYEEEE. This CDR3 contains 18 residues.

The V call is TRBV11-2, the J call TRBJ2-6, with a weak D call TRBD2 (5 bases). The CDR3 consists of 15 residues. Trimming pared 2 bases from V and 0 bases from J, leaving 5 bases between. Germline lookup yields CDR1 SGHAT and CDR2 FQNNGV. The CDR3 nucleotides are TGTGCCAGCAGCTTAAGCGGCTCTGGGGCCAACGTCCTGACTTTC. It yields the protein CASSLSGSGANVLTF.

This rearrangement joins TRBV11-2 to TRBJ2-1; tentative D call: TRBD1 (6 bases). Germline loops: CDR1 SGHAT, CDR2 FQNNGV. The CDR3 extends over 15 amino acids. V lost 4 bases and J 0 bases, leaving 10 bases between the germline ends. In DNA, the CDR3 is TGTGCCAGCAGCTCGACAGGACACTCCTACAATGAGCAGTTCTTC. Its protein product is CASSSTGHSYNEQFF.

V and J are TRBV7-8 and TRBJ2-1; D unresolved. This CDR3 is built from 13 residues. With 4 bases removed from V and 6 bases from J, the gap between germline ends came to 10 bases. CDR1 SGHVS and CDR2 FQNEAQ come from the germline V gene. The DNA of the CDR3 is TGTGCCAGCAGCTCCCCTCCGGGCAATGAGCAGTTCTTC. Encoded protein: CASSSPPGNEQFF. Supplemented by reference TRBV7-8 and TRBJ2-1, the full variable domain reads GAGVSQSPRYKVAKRGQDVALRCDPISGHVSLFWYQQALGQGPEFLTYFQNEAQLDKSGLPSDRFFAERPEGSVSTLKIQRTQQEDSAVYLCASSSPPGNEQFFGPGTRLTVL.

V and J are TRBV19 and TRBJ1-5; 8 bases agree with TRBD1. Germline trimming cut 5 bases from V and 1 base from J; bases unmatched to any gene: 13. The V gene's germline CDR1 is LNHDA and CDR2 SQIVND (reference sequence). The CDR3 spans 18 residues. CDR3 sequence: CASSWTGWRAKSNQPQHF. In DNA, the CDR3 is TGTGCCAGTAGTTGGACAGGGTGGAGGGCCAAGAGCAATCAGCCCCAGCATTTT. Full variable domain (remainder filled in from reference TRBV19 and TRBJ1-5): DGGITQSPKYLFRKEGQNVTLSCEQNLNHDAMYWYRQDPGQGLRLIYYSQIVNDFQKGDIAEGYSVSREKKESFPLTVTSAQKNPTAFYLCASSWTGWRAKSNQPQHFGDGTRLSIL.

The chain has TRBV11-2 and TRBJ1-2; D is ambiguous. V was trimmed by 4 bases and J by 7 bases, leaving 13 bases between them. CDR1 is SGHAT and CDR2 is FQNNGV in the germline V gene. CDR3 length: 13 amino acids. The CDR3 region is CASSSRSTFGYTF. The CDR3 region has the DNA TGTGCCAGCAGCTCCAGGTCCACATTTGGCTACACCTTC.

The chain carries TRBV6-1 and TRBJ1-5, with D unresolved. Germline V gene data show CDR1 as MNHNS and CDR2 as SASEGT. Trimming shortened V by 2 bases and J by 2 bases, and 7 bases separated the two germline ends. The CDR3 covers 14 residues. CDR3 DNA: TGTGCCAGCAGTGAACGGGTGCGCAATCAGCCCCAGCATTTT. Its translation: CASSERVRNQPQHF.

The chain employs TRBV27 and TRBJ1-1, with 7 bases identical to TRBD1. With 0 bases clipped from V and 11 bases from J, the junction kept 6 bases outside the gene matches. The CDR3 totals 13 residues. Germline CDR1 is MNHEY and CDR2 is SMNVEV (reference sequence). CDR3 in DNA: TGTGCCAGCAGTTTATCGGGACAGTCGGCGGCTTTCTTT. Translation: CASSLSGQSAAFF.

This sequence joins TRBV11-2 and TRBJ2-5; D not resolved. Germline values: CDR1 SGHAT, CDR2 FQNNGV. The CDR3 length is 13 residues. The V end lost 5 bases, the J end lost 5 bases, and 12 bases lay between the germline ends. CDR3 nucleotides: TGTGCCAGCAGCCCAAACCCCGGGGAGACCCAGTACTTC. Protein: CASSPNPGETQYF.

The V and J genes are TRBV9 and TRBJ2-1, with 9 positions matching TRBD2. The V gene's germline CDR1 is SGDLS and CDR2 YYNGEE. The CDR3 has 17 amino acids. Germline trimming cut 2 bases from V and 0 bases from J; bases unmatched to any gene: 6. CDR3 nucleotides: TGTGCCAGCAGCGTTGGACTAGCGCGTCTCTCCTACAATGAGCAGTTCTTC. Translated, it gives CASSVGLARLSYNEQFF.

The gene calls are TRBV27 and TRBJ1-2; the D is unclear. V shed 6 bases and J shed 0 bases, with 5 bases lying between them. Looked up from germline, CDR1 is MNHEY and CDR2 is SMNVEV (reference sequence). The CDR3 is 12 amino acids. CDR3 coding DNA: TGTGCCAGCAGGACATCTAACTATGGCTACACCTTC. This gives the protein CASRTSNYGYTF.

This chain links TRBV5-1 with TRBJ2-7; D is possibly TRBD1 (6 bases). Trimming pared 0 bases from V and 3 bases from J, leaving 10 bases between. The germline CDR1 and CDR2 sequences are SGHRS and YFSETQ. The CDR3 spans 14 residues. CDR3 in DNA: TGCGCCAGCAGCTTGGGGACGGGACACTACGAGCAGTACTTC. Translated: CASSLGTGHYEQYF. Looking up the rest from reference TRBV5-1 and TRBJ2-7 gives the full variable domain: KAGVTQTPRYLIKTRGQQVTLSCSPISGHRSVSWYQQTPGQGLQFLFEYFSETQRNKGNFPGRFSGRQFSNSRSEMNVSTLELGDSALYLCASSLGTGHYEQYFGPGTRLTVT.

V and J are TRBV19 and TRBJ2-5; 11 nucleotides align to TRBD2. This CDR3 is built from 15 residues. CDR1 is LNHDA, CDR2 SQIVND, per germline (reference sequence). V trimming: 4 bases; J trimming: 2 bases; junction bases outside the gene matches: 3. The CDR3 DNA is TGTGCCAGTAGTACTCTAGCGGGGGGACAAGAGACCCAGTACTTC. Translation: CASSTLAGGQETQYF.

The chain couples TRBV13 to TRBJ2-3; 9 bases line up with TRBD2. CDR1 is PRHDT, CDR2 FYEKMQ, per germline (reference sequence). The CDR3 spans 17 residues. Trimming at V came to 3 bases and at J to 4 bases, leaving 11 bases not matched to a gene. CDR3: CASSFMVRGGRPDTQYF. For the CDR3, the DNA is TGTGCCAGCAGCTTTATGGTGCGGGGGGGCCGCCCAGATACGCAGTATTTT. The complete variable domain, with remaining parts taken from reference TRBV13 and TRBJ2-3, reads AAGVIQSPRHLIKEKRETATLKCYPIPRHDTVYWYQQGPGQDPQFLISFYEKMQSDKGSIPDRFSAQQFSDYHSELNMSSLELGDSALYFCASSFMVRGGRPDTQYFGPGTRLTVL.

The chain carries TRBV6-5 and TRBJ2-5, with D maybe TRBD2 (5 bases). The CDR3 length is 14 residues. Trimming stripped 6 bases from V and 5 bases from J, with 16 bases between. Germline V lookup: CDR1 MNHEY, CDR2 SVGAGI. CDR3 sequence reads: CASSRHAGVETQYF. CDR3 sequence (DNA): TGTGCCAGCAGCCGTCACGCCGGGGTTGAGACCCAGTACTTC.

The CDR3 DNA reads as TGTGCCAGCAGTGGGACTAGCTACGAGCAGTACTTC. Translated: CASSGTSYEQYF. The gene calls are TRBV3-1 (or the pseudogene TRBV3-2) and TRBJ2-7, with 8 bases lining up with TRBD2. Per germline, CDR1 LGHDT and CDR2 YNNKEL (reference sequence). V lost 6 bases and J lost 3; bases outside the gene matches: 1. The CDR3 spans 12 residues.

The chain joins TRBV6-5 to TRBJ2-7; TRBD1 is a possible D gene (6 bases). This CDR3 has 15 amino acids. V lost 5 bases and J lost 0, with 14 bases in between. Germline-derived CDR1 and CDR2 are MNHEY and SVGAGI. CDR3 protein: CASSRTDSGSYEQYF. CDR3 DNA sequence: TGTGCCAGCAGTAGGACAGATTCGGGCTCCTACGAGCAGTACTTC.

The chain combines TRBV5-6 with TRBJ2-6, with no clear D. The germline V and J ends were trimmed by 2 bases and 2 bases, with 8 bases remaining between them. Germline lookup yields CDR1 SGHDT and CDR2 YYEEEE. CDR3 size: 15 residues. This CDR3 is CASSLGVAGANVLTF. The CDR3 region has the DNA TGTGCCAGCAGCTTAGGAGTTGCTGGGGCCAACGTCCTGACTTTC.

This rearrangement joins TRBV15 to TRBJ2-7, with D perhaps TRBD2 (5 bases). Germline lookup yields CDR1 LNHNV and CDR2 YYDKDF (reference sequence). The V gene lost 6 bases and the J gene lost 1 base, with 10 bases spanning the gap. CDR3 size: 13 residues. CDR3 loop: CATSMERSYEQYF. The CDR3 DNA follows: TGTGCCACCAGTATGGAGCGGTCCTACGAGCAGTACTTC.

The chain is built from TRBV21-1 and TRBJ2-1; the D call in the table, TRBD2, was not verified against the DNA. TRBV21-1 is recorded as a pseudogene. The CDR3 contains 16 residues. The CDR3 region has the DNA TGTGCCAGCCTTGCAACACGGGGTCCGTCCTACAATGAGCAGTTCTTC. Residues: CASLATRGPSYNEQFF.